This entry lists 12 T cell receptor beta chains sequenced from one sample in a study of blood T cell repertoires in COVID-19. The data were produced by immunoSEQ multiplex PCR, yet TCRdb's version contains in-frame clones alone and is incomplete. The table records 150,000 or so clones, about 86% of them present only once. Material: PBMCs or T cells enriched from blood (not recorded which). All receptors derive from a woman aged 50 to 60 in a cohort exposed to, infected with or recovered from COVID-19 (not recorded which).

A few counts support this clone. The CDR3 protein is CSASKGGGSHYEQYF. CDR3 coding DNA: TGCAGTGCTAGTAAAGGTGGCGGGAGCCACTACGAGCAGTACTTC. V is TRBV20-1 and J is TRBJ2-7; 7 nucleotides match TRBD2. After removal of 3 bases from V and 3 bases from J, the junction contained 11 bases not matched to a gene. Per germline, CDR1 DFQATT and CDR2 SNEGSKA (reference sequence). The CDR3 totals 15 residues.

This chain links TRBV6-6 with TRBJ2-2; perhaps TRBD1 as D (5 bases). The CDR3 loop spans 17 amino acids. The V gene's germline CDR1 is MNHNY and CDR2 SVGAGI (reference sequence). V was trimmed by 6 bases and J by 8 bases, leaving 25 bases between them. The CDR3 sequence: CASSRLRQGRRTGELFF. DNA for the CDR3: TGTGCCAGCAGCCGACTCCGGCAGGGTCGTAGGACGGGGGAGCTGTTTTTT.

V is TRBV7-9 and J is TRBJ1-6; D might be TRBD1 (6 bases). The V gene lost 8 bases and the J gene lost 8 bases, with 16 bases spanning the gap. CDR1 and CDR2 (germline): SEHNR, FQNEAQ (reference sequence). This CDR3 contains 14 residues. The CDR3: CASEAGAGDSPLHF. In nucleotides, the CDR3 is TGTGCCAGCGAAGCCGGGGCAGGGGATTCACCCCTCCACTTT.

This chain links TRBV19 with TRBJ1-5, with 10 bases that match TRBD1. CDR1 LNHDA and CDR2 SQIVND come from the germline V gene (reference sequence). The length of the CDR3 is 14 residues. The J segment lost 6 bases and the V segment lost 3 bases, leaving 2 bases of the junction unmatched. The CDR3 region is CASSMGQGLQPQHF. CDR3 nucleotides: TGTGCCAGTAGTATGGGACAGGGGCTTCAGCCCCAGCATTTT.

The rearrangement uses TRBV7-6 and TRBJ1-2; 8 bases map to TRBD1. This CDR3 is built from 16 residues. Germline CDR1 and CDR2: SGHVS and FNYEAQ. The V segment lost 2 bases and the J segment 7 bases; nucleotides outside the gene matches: 12. This chain's CDR3 is CASSLTSTQGAGGYTF. CDR3 in DNA: TGTGCCAGCAGCTTAACGTCTACCCAGGGGGCCGGTGGCTACACCTTC.

The chain has TRBV7-9 and TRBJ2-5; D gene ambiguous. The CDR3 has 12 amino acids. Trimming took off 6 bases at V and 1 base at J, with 6 bases between the two ends. Germline assignment: CDR1 SEHNR and CDR2 FQNEAQ (reference sequence). As DNA, the CDR3 is TGTGCCAGCAGGCGAGGCCAAGAGACCCAGTACTTC. The encoded protein is CASRRGQETQYF.

The J gene is TRBJ2-7, the V gene TRBV10-2; possible D gene TRBD1, 6 bases. V shed 3 bases and J shed 9 bases, with 21 bases lying between them. This CDR3 is 15 amino acids long. Germline V gene data show CDR1 as WSHSY and CDR2 as SAAADI. This CDR3 is CASSEYEQGKRGQYF. CDR3 DNA: TGCGCCAGCAGTGAATACGAACAGGGTAAACGGGGGCAGTACTTC.

This clone was recorded a few times. The chain couples TRBV28 to TRBJ2-7, with 8 positions matching TRBD1. The CDR3 contains 14 residues. The V segment lost 5 bases and the J segment 6 bases; nucleotides outside the gene matches: 9. The germline gives CDR1 MDHEN, CDR2 SYDVKM. The CDR3 is CASSEQTGEAEQYF. DNA of the CDR3: TGTGCCAGCAGTGAACAGACAGGGGAGGCCGAGCAGTACTTC.

The genes are TRBV7-3 and TRBJ2-1; D gene uncertain. Germline lookup yields CDR1 SGHTA and CDR2 FQGTGA. V shed 5 bases and J shed 3 bases, with 14 bases lying between them. The CDR3 runs to 15 residues. The CDR3: CASSPIPGDYNEQFF. The CDR3 region has the DNA TGTGCCAGCAGCCCCATCCCGGGTGACTACAATGAGCAGTTCTTC.

This clone was seen once. This chain connects TRBV3-1 (or the pseudogene TRBV3-2) to TRBJ2-1; D gene ambiguous. The germline V gene has CDR1 LGHDT and CDR2 YNNKEL (reference sequence). V shed 0 bases and J shed 3 bases, with 12 bases lying between them. The CDR3 is 16 residues long. The CDR3 loop reads CASSQESAAYYNEQFF. The CDR3 bases are TGTGCCAGCAGCCAAGAGTCCGCGGCTTACTACAATGAGCAGTTCTTC.

The chain combines TRBV5-8 with TRBJ2-1; D gene unclear. Trimming pared 0 bases from V and 3 bases from J, leaving 10 bases between. CDR1 and CDR2 (germline): SGHTS, YDEGEE. The CDR3 has 15 amino acids. As DNA, the CDR3 is TGTGCCAGCAGCTTGGGAATAGCTTTCTACAATGAGCAGTTCTTC. Its translation: CASSLGIAFYNEQFF.

This clone was observed a single time. The V gene is TRBV4-2, the J gene TRBJ2-7; 12 positions match TRBD2. Germline-derived CDR1 and CDR2 are LGHNA and YNFKEQ. J lost 7 bases, V lost 1 base, and 11 bases had no gene match. The CDR3 covers 17 residues. The CDR3 reads CASSQGGGLAGSREQYF. The CDR3 DNA sequence: TGTGCCAGCAGCCAAGGGGGAGGACTAGCGGGGTCTAGGGAGCAGTACTTC.